This entry lists 16 T cell receptor beta chains sequenced from one sample in a study of blood T cell repertoires in COVID-19. Sequenced by immunoSEQ multiplex PCR; TCRdb stores in-frame clones only, minus some. The table lists 100,000 to 150,000 clones, roughly 90% of them singletons. The sample comprised peripheral blood. The receptor set was obtained from a man aged 35 to 55 with acute or convalescent COVID-19.

CDR3 DNA sequence: TGTGCCAGCAGCGTAGAGTCACAGTACACCGGGGAGCTGTTTTTT. Protein product: CASSVESQYTGELFF. This chain joins TRBV9 and TRBJ2-2, with D uncertain. This CDR3 comprises 15 residues. Germline loops: CDR1 SGDLS, CDR2 YYNGEE. Trimming pared 0 bases from V and 3 bases from J, leaving 9 bases between. The full variable domain, rest sourced from reference TRBV9 and TRBJ2-2, is DSGVTQTPKHLITATGQRVTLRCSPRSGDLSVYWYQQSLDQGLQFLIQYYNGEERAKGNILERFSAQQFPDLHSELNLSSLELGDSALYFCASSVESQYTGELFFGEGSRLTVL.

The CDR3 DNA reads as TGTGCCTGGAATATTGCTCGGGAGTCCTACGAGCAGTACTTC. The encoded protein is CAWNIARESYEQYF. V usage is TRBV30 and J usage is TRBJ2-7; D is possibly TRBD2 (6 bases). The germline V gene encodes CDR1 GTSNPN and CDR2 SVGIG (reference sequence). This CDR3 has 14 residues. V lost 4 bases, J lost 1 base, and 14 bases lay in between.

The genes are TRBV6-6 and TRBJ1-2; 8 bases are a match to TRBD1. The CDR3 sequence is 14 residues long. With 0 bases clipped from V and 7 bases from J, the junction kept 4 bases outside the gene matches. Germline assignment: CDR1 MNHNY and CDR2 SVGAGI (reference sequence). CDR3 residues: CASSYSAGGGGYTF. CDR3 in DNA: TGTGCCAGCAGTTACTCGGCAGGGGGCGGTGGCTACACCTTC.

V usage is TRBV19 and J usage is TRBJ2-1, with D unresolved. The germline V and J ends were trimmed by 1 base and 5 bases, with 6 bases remaining between them. The V gene's germline CDR1 is LNHDA and CDR2 SQIVND (reference sequence). CDR3 length equals 13 residues. The CDR3 DNA sequence: TGTGCCAGTAGTATAGCAGTCAACAATGAGCAGTTCTTC. It translates to CASSIAVNNEQFF.

This clone was seen only a few times. The chain links TRBV5-1 to TRBJ1-2; 10 bases line up with TRBD1. CDR1 is SGHRS and CDR2 is YFSETQ in the germline V gene. V lost 4 bases, J lost 4 bases, and 10 bases stayed unmatched. The length of the CDR3 is 16 residues. CDR3 sequence (DNA): TGCGCCAGCAGCCTGACAGGGGGCTCCCCCCTCTATGGCTACACCTTC. It is translated as CASSLTGGSPLYGYTF.

The genes are TRBV27 and TRBJ1-5; no definite D call. The CDR3 spans 15 residues. V lost 2 bases and J lost 2, with 10 bases in between. Germline CDR1 MNHEY, CDR2 SMNVEV (reference sequence). Here the CDR3 DNA reads TGTGCCAGCAGTTTAGAGGGAGCGGGCAATCAGCCCCAGCATTTT. Amino acid sequence: CASSLEGAGNQPQHF.

The CDR3 loop reads CASSLPVRGSGNTIYF. CDR3 DNA: TGCGCCAGCAGCCTTCCCGTGCGGGGCTCTGGAAACACCATATATTTT. V is TRBV5-1 and J is TRBJ1-3; no clear D. This CDR3 region has 16 residues. Trimming removed 4 bases from V and 0 bases from J, with 14 bases in between. The V gene's germline CDR1 is SGHRS and CDR2 YFSETQ.

The chain couples TRBV29-1 to TRBJ1-1; D not resolved. V lost 1 base, J lost 13 bases, and 13 bases lay in between. This CDR3 comprises 11 residues. Germline values: CDR1 SQVTM, CDR2 ANQGSEA. The CDR3 sequence is CSVEGTSNGFF. CDR3 DNA sequence: TGCAGCGTTGAAGGGACTTCAAACGGTTTCTTT.

The gene calls are TRBV11-3 and TRBJ2-2; TRBD2 is a possible D gene (6 bases). Germline assignment: CDR1 SGHNT and CDR2 YENEEA. The CDR3 spans 14 residues. Trimming took off 4 bases at V and 6 bases at J, with 12 bases between the two ends. The CDR3, as DNA: TGTGCCAGCAGCTCCTCCTCGGGGGCCGGGGAGCTGTTTTTT. This gives the protein CASSSSSGAGELFF.

This clone was counted a few times. The chain joins TRBV5-5 to TRBJ2-2, with 7 bases that match TRBD1. Germline loops: CDR1 SGHKS, CDR2 YYEKEE (reference sequence). V lost 4 bases and J lost 4; bases outside the gene matches: 10. CDR3 length: 16 amino acids. The CDR3 DNA sequence: TGTGCCAGCAGCCCCTCAGGGACAGTGAGCACCGGGGAGCTGTTTTTT. This codes for CASSPSGTVSTGELFF.

This chain links TRBV6-5 with TRBJ2-7; D is possibly TRBD2 (6 bases). V shed 8 bases and J shed 3 bases, with 17 bases lying between them. The CDR3 spans 14 residues. Germline V CDR1 and CDR2: MNHEY, SVGAGI. The DNA for the CDR3 is TGTGCCAGCGGTAGGGGCGGGGCGCTCTACGAGCAGTACTTC. This encodes CASGRGGALYEQYF.

V usage is TRBV5-6 and J usage is TRBJ1-1, with 7 bases fitting TRBD1. The J segment lost 2 bases and the V segment lost 4 bases, leaving 8 bases of the junction unmatched. Germline V gives CDR1 SGHDT, CDR2 YYEEEE. The CDR3 is made up of 15 amino acids. The CDR3 region is CASSLADRENTEAFF. The CDR3 bases are TGTGCCAGCAGCCTGGCCGACAGGGAAAACACTGAAGCTTTCTTT. The full variable domain, its missing parts supplied by reference TRBV5-6 and TRBJ1-1, is DAGVTQSPTHLIKTRGQQVTLRCSPKSGHDTVSWYQQALGQGPQFIFQYYEEEERQRGNFPDRFSGHQFPNYSSELNVNALLLGDSALYLCASSLADRENTEAFFGQGTRLTVV.

This chain joins TRBV3-1 (or the pseudogene TRBV3-2) and TRBJ2-3; D gene ambiguous. Germline values: CDR1 LGHDT, CDR2 YNNKEL (reference sequence). The CDR3 contains 14 residues. Between the trimmed V and J ends, which lost 0 bases and 3 bases, there was a span of 7 bases. CDR3 sequence reads: CASSQDQQTDTQYF. Here the CDR3 DNA reads TGTGCCAGCAGCCAAGATCAACAGACAGATACGCAGTATTTT.

This chain connects TRBV25-1 to TRBJ1-1; D gene uncertain. Germline V lookup: CDR1 MGHDK, CDR2 SYGVNS. This CDR3 spans 13 amino acids. Trimming took 1 base from V and 5 from J, leaving 8 bases between them. The CDR3 DNA is TGTGCCAGCAGTGAATCGGGTGGGACTGAAGCTTTCTTT. Protein sequence: CASSESGGTEAFF.

This rearrangement joins TRBV2 to TRBJ2-3, with 8 bases fitting TRBD2. This CDR3 has 15 residues. From germline, CDR1 is SNHLY and CDR2 FYNNEI. V was clipped by 4 bases and J by 3 bases; unmatched bases: 6. CDR3 region: CASSGGGGKTDTQYF. In DNA, the CDR3 is TGTGCCAGCAGTGGGGGCGGGGGGAAAACAGATACGCAGTATTTT.

The V gene is TRBV25-1, the J gene TRBJ1-2; no clear D. Germline CDR1 and CDR2: MGHDK and SYGVNS. The CDR3 runs to 14 residues. V gave up 4 bases and J gave up 4 bases, with 13 bases separating them. The DNA for the CDR3 is TGTGCCAGCAGTGCGGTTACGGAGTTCTATGGCTACACCTTC. Translation: CASSAVTEFYGYTF.